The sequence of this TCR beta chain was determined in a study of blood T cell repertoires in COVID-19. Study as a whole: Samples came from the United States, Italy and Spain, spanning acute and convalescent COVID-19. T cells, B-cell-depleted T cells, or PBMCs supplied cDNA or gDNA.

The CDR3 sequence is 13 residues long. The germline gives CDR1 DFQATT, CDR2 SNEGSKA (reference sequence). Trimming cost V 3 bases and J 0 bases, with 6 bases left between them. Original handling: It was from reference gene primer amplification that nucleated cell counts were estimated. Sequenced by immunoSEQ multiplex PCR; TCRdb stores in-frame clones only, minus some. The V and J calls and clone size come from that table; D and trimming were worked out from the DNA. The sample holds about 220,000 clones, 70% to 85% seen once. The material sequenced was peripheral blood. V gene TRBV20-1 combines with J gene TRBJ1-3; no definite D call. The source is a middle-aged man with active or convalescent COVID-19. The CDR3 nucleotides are TGCAGTGCTAGTGAGAGCTCTGGAAACACCATATATTTT. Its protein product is CSASESSGNTIYF.